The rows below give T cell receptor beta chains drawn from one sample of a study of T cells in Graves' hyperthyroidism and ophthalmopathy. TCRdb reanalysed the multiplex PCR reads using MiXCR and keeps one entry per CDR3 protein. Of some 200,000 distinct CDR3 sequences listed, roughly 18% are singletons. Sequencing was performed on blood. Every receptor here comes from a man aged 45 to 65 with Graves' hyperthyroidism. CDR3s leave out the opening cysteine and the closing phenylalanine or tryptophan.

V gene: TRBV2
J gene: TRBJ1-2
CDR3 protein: ASSVEGAGYGYT

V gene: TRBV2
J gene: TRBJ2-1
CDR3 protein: AGGNYNEQF

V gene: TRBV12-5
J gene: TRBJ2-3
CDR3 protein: ASGWDKATSTDTQY

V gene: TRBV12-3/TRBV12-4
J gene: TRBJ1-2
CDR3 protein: ASSLGTTVYGYT

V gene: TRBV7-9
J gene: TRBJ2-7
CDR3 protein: ASGASGRNEQY

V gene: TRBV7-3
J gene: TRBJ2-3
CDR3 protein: ASSVGLAGGKY

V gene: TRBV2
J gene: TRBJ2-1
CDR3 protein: ASSGARDSNNEQF

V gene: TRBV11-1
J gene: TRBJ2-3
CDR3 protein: ASSLALFGDRTDTQY

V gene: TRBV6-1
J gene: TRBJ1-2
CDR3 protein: ASSTSGTTLNYGYT

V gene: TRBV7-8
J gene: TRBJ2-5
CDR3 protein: ASSLTIDGETQY

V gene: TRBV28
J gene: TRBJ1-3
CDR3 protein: ASSSAGSGNTIY

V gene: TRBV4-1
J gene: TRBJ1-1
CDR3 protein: ASSAPLLSTEAF

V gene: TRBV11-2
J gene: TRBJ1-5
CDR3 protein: ASSLAGRDNQPQH

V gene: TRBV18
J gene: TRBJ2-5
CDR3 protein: ASSPRGLMETQY

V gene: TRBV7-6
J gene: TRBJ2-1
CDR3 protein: ASSLAAQGNEQF

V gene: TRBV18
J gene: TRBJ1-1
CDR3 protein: ASSPSTYTEAF

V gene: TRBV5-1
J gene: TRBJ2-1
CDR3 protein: ASRLAGENNEQF

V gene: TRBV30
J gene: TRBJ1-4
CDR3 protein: AWTPGPAAGGEKLF

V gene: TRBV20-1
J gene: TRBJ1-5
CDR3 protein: SVVGDSNQPQH

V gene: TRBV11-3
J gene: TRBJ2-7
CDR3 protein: ASSLSGLLWAEQY

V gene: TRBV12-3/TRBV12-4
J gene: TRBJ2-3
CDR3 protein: ASSFGGATDTQY

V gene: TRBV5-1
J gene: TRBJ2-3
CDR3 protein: ASSSFTWIPDTQY

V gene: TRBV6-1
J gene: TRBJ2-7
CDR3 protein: ASSFGTGTPGEQY

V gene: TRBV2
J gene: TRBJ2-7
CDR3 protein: ASRGDRAGEQY

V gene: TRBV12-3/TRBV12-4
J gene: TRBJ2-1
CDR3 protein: ASKPAGGYNEQF

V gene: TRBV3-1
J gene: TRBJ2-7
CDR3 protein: ASSQDLDTYEQY

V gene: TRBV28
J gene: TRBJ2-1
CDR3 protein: ASSPWGLASYCEQF

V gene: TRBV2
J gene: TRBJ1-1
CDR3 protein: ASSTDRAIAF

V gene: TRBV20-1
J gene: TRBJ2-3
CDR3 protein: SARDNLVGMGTDTQY

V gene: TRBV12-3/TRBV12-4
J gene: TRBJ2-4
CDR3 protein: ASSYRGRGLLAKNIQY

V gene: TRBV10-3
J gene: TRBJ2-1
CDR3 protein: AISDGTSDHNEQF

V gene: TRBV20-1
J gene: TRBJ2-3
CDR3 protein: SARARDVGTQY

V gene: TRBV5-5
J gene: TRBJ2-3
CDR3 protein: ASSGGSFTSAQY

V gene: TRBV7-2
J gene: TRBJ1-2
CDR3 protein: ASSSGAGHYGGYT

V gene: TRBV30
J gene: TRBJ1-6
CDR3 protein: AWSVGHSSYNSPLH

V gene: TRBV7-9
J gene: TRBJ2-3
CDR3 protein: ASSLWDRGLAGDTQY

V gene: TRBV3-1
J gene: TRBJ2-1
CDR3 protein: ASNNARGDEQF

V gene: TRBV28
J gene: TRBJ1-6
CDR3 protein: ASRADREYNSPLH

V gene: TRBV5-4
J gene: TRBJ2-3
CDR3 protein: ASSPEPGLAGVTDTQY

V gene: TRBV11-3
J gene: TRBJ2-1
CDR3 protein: ASGSGTSGQTYNEQF

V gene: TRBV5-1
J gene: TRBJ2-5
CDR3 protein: ASSLGGTSGNQETQY

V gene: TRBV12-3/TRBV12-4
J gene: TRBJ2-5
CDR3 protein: ASSLRVAGETQY

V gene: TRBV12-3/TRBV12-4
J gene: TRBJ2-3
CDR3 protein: ASSSSSGRGHTQY

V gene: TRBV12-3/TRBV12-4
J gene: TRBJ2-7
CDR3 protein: ATSSGTGGEQY

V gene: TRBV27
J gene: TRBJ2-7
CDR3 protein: ASSRSGQASYEQY

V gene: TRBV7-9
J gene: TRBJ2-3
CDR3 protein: ASSLGSGRDTQY

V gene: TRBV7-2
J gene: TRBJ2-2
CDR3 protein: ASSVLAGVYGELF

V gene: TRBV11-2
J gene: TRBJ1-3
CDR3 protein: ASSFVRDRGPTGGNTIY